This T cell receptor (beta chain) emerged from a study of vaccination effects on CD4 cells after COVID-19. The study's findings and limits: The study enrolled few convalescent patients and sampled no early post-infection timepoints. Marked contraction was observed in infection-induced and vaccine-induced clones late after vaccination.

Sequencing followed a ViraFEST assay step that expanded antigen-specific CD4+ T cells with viral peptide pools. With more than 9 days of culture completed, CD4+ T cells were isolated. According to the study, vaccine recipients showed no prior SARS-CoV-2 infection and negative nucleocapsid antibodies. A density of roughly 2 million PBMC per well was used; these cells were cultured with roughly 10 IU/ml IL-2 and about 10 ug/ml peptides. Each culture had half its medium swapped for IL-2 medium on days 3 and 7. With respect to this clone: Its antigen is still unknown.

Produced via immunoSEQ multiplex PCR; TCRdb's table is partial and in-frame only. This table has more than 40,000 clones, around 77% appearing once. The receptor's source is a human donor who received a COVID-19 vaccine. The sample here was CD4+ T cells from PBMCs cultured with SARS-CoV-2 spike peptides, taken before COVID-19 vaccination.

The CDR3 nucleotides are TGTGCCAGCAGTCCCCGCGGAGGAAACAATACGCAGTATTTT. As protein: CASSPRGGNNTQYF. The chain has TRBV7-2 and TRBJ2-3, with D perhaps matching TRBD2 (5 bases). The CDR3 sequence is 14 residues long. With 6 bases removed from V and 7 bases from J, the gap between germline ends came to 17 bases. CDR1 is SGHTA and CDR2 is FQGNSA in the germline V gene.